Each of the 5 T cell receptor beta chains below was sequenced from the same sample in a study of low-dose radiotherapy and immunotherapy resistance in tumors. First-strand cDNA relied on TRAV- and TRBV-specific primers spanning alpha and beta chains. Amplification, which lasted approximately 20 PCR cycles, used a constant-region primer and V-primer adapter to amplify TCRs. Each CDR3 protein gets one entry after TCRdb re-called the reads with MiXCR. In the table there are about 15,000 distinct CDR3 sequences, 45% to 55% of which are singletons. These receptors all stem from a human donor with advanced metastatic prostate, ovarian, gallbladder or colorectal cancer (not recorded which). This table probably holds off-target reads from a library built for another chain.

The chain recombines TRBV3-1 with TRBJ2-5; TRBD2 agrees at 11 bases. V lost 7 bases, J lost 1 base, and 5 bases stayed unmatched. CDR3 size: 15 residues. Germline V gene lookup returns CDR1 LGHDT and CDR2 YNNKEL (reference sequence). CDR3 DNA: TGTGCCAGCATTCCTAGCGGGAGGACCCAAGAGACCCAGTACTTC. This codes for CASIPSGRTQETQYF.

The chain links TRBV10-3 to TRBJ2-7; D is perhaps TRBD2 (5 bases). V was trimmed by 0 bases and J by 3 bases, leaving 12 bases between them. The CDR3 runs to 15 residues. Germline V gene data show CDR1 as ENHRY and CDR2 as SYGVKD. The CDR3 here is CAISESPVRDYEQYF. CDR3 in DNA: TGTGCCATCAGTGAGTCCCCCGTGAGGGACTACGAGCAGTACTTC.

The rearrangement joins TRBV30 to TRBJ2-1, with TRBD2 as a possible D gene (6 bases). The CDR3 extends over 14 amino acids. The germline gives CDR1 GTSNPN, CDR2 SVGIG (reference sequence). V was pared by 2 bases and J by 4 bases, with 12 bases between. The CDR3 DNA reads TGTGCCTGGAGTTGGTTAGCGGTTTACAATGAGCAGTTCTTC. Amino acids: CAWSWLAVYNEQFF.

This clonotype turned up a few times. V gene TRBV3-1 combines with J gene TRBJ2-1; D remains ambiguous. The germline V gene has CDR1 LGHDT and CDR2 YNNKEL (reference sequence). This CDR3 comprises 15 residues. The V and J ends lost 3 bases and 6 bases respectively, with 15 bases between them. DNA of the CDR3: TGTGCCAGCAGCCAGCGAGTTTCCAGTATCAATGAGCAGTTCTTC. Translating it yields CASSQRVSSINEQFF.

CDR3 sequence reads: CATRYRGRRTEAFF. The CDR3 coding sequence is TGTGCCACCAGATACAGGGGGCGTAGAACTGAAGCTTTCTTT. The chain carries TRBV24-1 and TRBJ1-1; 9 nucleotides align to TRBD1. The CDR3 is made up of 14 amino acids. Looked up from germline, CDR1 is KGHDR and CDR2 is SFDVKD. V lost 7 bases and J lost 5; bases outside the gene matches: 7.